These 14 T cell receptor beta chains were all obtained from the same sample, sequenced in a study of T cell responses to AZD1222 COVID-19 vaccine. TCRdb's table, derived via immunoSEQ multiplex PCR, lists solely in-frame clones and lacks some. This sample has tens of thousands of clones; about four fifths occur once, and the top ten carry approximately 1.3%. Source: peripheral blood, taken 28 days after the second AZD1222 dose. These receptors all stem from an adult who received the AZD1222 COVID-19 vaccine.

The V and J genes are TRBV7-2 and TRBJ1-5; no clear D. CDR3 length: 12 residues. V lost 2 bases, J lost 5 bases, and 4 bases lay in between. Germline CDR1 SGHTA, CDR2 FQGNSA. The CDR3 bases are TGTGCCAGCAGCTTACCAGATCAGCCCCAGCATTTT. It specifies CASSLPDQPQHF.

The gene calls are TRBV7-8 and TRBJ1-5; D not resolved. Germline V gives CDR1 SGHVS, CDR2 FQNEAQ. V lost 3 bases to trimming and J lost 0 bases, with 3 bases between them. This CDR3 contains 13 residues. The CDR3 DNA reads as TGTGCCAGCAGCTTGGATAGCAATCAGCCCCAGCATTTT. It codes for CASSLDSNQPQHF.

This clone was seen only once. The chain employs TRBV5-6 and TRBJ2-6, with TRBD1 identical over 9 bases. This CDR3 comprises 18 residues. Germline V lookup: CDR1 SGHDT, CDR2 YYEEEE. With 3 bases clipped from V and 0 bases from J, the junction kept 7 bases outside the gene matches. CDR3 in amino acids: CASSSLGQGISGANVLTF. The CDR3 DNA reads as TGTGCCAGCAGCTCCCTCGGACAGGGGATCTCTGGGGCCAACGTCCTGACTTTC.

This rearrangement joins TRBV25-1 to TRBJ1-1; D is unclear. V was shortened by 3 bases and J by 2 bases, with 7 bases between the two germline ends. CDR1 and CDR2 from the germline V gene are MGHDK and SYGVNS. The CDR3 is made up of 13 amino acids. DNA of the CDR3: TGTGCCAGCAGTGATGAACTTAACACTGAAGCTTTCTTT. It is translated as CASSDELNTEAFF.

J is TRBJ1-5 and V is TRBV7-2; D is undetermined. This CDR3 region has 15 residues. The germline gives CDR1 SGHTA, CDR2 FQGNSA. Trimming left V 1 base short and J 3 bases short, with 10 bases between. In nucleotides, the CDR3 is TGTGCCAGCAGCTTAGGATACGGGTTCAATCAGCCCCAGCATTTT. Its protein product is CASSLGYGFNQPQHF.

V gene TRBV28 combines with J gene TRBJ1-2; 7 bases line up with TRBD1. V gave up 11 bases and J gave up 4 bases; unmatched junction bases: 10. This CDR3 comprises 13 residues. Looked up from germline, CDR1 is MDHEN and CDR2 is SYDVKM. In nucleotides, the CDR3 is TGTGCCCTCAGGCAGGGGGGCGTCTATGGCTACACCTTC. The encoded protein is CALRQGGVYGYTF.

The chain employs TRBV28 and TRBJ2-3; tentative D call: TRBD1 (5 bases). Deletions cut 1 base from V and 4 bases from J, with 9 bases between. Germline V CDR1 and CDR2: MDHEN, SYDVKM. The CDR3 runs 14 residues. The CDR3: CASSLSRVSDTQYF. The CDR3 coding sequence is TGTGCCAGCAGTTTATCCAGGGTTTCAGATACGCAGTATTTT.

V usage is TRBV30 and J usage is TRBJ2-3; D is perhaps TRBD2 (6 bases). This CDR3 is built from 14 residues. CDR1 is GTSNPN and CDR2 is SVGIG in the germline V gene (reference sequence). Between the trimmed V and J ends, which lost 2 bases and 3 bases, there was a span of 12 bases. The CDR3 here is CAWSTGAVTDTQYF. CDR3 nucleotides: TGTGCCTGGAGTACGGGAGCGGTTACAGATACGCAGTATTTT.

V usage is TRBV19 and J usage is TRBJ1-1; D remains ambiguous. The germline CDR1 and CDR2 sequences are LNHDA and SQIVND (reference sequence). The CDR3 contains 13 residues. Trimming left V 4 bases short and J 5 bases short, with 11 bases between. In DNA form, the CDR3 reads TGTGCCAGTAGTAAACGGCAAGGGACTGAAGCTTTCTTT. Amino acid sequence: CASSKRQGTEAFF.

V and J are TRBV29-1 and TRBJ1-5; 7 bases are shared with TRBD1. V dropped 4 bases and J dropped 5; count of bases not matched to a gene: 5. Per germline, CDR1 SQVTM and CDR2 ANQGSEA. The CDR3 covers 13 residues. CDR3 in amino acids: CSVGEGADQPQHF. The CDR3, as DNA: TGCAGCGTTGGAGAGGGGGCGGATCAGCCCCAGCATTTT.

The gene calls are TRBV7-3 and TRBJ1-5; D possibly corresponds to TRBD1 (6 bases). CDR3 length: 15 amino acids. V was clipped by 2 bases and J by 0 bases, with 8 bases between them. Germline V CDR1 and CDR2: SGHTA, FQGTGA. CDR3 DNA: TGTGCCAGCAGCTTAGGGGGCTATAGCAATCAGCCCCAGCATTTT. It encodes CASSLGGYSNQPQHF.

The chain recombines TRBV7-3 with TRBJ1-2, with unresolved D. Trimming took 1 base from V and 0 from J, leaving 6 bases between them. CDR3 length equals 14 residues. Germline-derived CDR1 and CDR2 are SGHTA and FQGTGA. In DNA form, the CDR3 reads TGTGCCAGCAGCTTAAACAGAGCTAACTATGGCTACACCTTC. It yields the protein CASSLNRANYGYTF.

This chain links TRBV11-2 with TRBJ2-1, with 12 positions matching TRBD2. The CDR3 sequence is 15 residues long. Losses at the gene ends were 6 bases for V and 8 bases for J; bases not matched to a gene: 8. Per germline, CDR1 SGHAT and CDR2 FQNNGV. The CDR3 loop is CASSKGLAGRDEQFF. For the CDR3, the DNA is TGTGCCAGCAGTAAAGGACTAGCGGGAAGAGATGAGCAGTTCTTC.

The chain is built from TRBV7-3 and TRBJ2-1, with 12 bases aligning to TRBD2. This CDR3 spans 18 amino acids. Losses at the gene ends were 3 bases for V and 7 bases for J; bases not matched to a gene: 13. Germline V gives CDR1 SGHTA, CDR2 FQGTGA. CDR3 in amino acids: CASSFLLAGGLSFNEQFF. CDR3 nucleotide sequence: TGTGCCAGCAGCTTTTTACTAGCGGGAGGTCTATCCTTTAATGAGCAGTTCTTC.